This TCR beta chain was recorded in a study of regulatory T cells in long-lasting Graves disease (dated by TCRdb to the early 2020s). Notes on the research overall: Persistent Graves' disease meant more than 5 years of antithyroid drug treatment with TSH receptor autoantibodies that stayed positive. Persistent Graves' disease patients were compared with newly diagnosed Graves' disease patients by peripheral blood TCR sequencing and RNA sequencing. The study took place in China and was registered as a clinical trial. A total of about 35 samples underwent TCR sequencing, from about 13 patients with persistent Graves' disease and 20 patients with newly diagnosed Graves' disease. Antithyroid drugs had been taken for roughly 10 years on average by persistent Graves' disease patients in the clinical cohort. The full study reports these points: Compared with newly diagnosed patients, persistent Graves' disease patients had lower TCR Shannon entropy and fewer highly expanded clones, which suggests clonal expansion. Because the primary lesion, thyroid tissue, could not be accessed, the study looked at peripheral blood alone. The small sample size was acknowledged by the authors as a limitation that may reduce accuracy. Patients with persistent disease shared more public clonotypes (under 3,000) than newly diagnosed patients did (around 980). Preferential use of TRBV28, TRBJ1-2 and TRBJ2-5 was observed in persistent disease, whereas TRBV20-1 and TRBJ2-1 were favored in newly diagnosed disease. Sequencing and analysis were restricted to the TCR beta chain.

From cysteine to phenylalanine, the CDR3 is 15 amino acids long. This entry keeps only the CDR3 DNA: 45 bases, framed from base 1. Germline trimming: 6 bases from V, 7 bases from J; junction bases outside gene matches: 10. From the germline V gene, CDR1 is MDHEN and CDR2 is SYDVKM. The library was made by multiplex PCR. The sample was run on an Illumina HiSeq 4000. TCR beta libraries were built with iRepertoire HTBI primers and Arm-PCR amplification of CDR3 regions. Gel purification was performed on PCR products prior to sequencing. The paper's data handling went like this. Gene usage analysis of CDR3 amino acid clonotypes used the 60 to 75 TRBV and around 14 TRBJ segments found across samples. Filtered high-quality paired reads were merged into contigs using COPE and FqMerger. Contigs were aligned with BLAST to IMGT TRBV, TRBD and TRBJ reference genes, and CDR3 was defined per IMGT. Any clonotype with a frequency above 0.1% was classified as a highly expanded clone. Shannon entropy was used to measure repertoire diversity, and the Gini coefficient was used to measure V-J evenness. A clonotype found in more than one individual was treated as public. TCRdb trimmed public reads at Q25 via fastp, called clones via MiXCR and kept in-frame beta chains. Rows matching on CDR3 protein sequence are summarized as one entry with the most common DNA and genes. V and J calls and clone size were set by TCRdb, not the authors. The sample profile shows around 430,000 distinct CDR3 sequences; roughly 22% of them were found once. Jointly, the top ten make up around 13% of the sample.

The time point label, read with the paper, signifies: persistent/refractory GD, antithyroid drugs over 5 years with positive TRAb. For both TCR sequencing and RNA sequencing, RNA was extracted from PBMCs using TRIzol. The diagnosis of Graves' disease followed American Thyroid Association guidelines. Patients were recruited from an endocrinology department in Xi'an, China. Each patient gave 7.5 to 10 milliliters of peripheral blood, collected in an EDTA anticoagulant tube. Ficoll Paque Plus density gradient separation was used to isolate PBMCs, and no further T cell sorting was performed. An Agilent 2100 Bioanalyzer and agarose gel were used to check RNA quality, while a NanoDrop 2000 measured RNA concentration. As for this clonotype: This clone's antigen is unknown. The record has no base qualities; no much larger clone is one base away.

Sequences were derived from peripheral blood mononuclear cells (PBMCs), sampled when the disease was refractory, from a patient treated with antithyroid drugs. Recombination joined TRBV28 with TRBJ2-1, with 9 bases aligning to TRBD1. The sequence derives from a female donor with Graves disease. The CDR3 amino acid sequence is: CASSGRDRDRNEQFF. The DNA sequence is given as TGTGCCAGCAGCGGCAGGGACAGGGACCGGAATGAGCAGTTCTTC.